These 19 T cell receptor beta chains were all obtained from the same sample, sequenced in a study of blood T cell repertoires in COVID-19. TCRdb keeps only in-frame clones here, not all; method: immunoSEQ multiplex PCR. The table has about 120,000 clones, over 85% seen once; the top ten hold about 3.5%. The sequencing sample was made of peripheral blood. Receptors originate from a man over 45 with active COVID-19.

The chain carries TRBV18 and TRBJ1-1, with TRBD1 as a possible D gene (5 bases). V was trimmed by 1 base and J by 2 bases, leaving 11 bases between them. This CDR3 comprises 15 residues. In germline, CDR1 is KGHSH, CDR2 LQKENI. CDR3 nucleotides: TGTGCCAGCTCACCACTGACAGAAGCTAACACTGAAGCTTTCTTT. It translates to CASSPLTEANTEAFF.

This rearrangement joins TRBV7-2 to TRBJ2-7; 11 positions agree with TRBD2. The CDR3 spans 14 residues. The V and J ends lost 6 bases and 2 bases, in that order; junction bases with no gene match: 3. Looked up from germline, CDR1 is SGHTA and CDR2 is FQGNSA. The CDR3 loop is CASSLTSGAYEQYV. CDR3 sequence (DNA): TGTGCCAGCAGTCTGACTAGCGGGGCCTACGAGCAGTACGTC.

The rearrangement joins TRBV10-1 to TRBJ2-3, with TRBD2 as a possible D gene (6 bases). Trimming shortened V by 2 bases and J by 6 bases, and 18 bases separated the two germline ends. This CDR3 region has 16 residues. Looked up from germline, CDR1 is WNHNN and CDR2 is SYGVQD (reference sequence). CDR3 sequence: CASSEQGTLNLDTQYF. Written as DNA, the CDR3 is TGCGCCAGCAGTGAGCAAGGGACTCTCAATTTGGATACGCAGTATTTT.

The rearrangement links TRBV11-3 to TRBJ1-4; D gene ambiguous. The CDR3 spans 14 residues. The V gene's germline CDR1 is SGHNT and CDR2 YENEEA. V shed 5 bases and J shed 6 bases, with 13 bases lying between them. The CDR3 loop is CASSTLAVHEKLFF. For the CDR3, the DNA is TGTGCCAGCAGCACCCTAGCGGTACATGAAAAACTGTTTTTT.

This clone was detected once. The chain carries TRBV6-1 and TRBJ2-7, with TRBD2 matching 14 bases. With 3 bases clipped from V and 6 bases from J, the junction kept 4 bases outside the gene matches. This CDR3 has 15 amino acids. Germline V lookup: CDR1 MNHNS, CDR2 SASEGT. CDR3 in amino acids: CASSDGLAGGSEQYV. The CDR3 DNA reads as TGTGCCAGCAGTGACGGACTAGCGGGAGGTAGCGAGCAGTACGTC.

This rearrangement joins TRBV5-6 to TRBJ1-3; D uncertain. Germline loops: CDR1 SGHDT, CDR2 YYEEEE. The CDR3 length is 13 residues. Trimming removed 0 bases from V and 4 bases from J, with 5 bases in between. The CDR3 spells CASSLVTGNTIYF. In DNA, the CDR3 is TGTGCCAGCAGCTTGGTCACAGGAAACACCATATATTTT.

V gene TRBV6-5 combines with J gene TRBJ1-5; D might be TRBD1 (5 bases). V was clipped by 2 bases and J by 3 bases, with 11 bases between them. Germline lookup yields CDR1 MNHEY and CDR2 SVGAGI. The CDR3 extends over 15 amino acids. The CDR3 bases are TGTGCCAGCAGTTACGGACGACAGCTCAATCAGCCCCAGCATTTT. Protein sequence: CASSYGRQLNQPQHF.

CDR3: CASRGTGIDGYTF. Written as DNA, the CDR3 is TGTGCCAGCAGGGGGACAGGGATCGATGGCTACACCTTC. The J gene is TRBJ1-2, the V gene TRBV7-9, with 9 bases that match TRBD1. The J segment lost 6 bases and the V segment lost 6 bases, leaving 5 bases of the junction unmatched. This CDR3 has 13 amino acids. Germline V gives CDR1 SEHNR, CDR2 FQNEAQ (reference sequence).

The chain combines TRBV11-2 with TRBJ2-7; TRBD1 matches 7 bases. The CDR3 runs to 15 residues. Germline V gene data show CDR1 as SGHAT and CDR2 as FQNNGV. V trimming: 1 base; J trimming: 3 bases; junction bases outside the gene matches: 6. The chain's CDR3 is CASSLARDSYYEQYF. The CDR3 DNA reads TGTGCCAGCAGCTTAGCCCGGGACAGTTACTACGAGCAGTACTTC.

V gene TRBV12-3 or TRBV12-4 combines with J gene TRBJ1-2; 7 nucleotides match TRBD1. This CDR3 has 13 amino acids. Germline trimming cut 5 bases from V and 7 bases from J; bases unmatched to any gene: 7. The CDR3 sequence: CASSALYRGGYTF. The CDR3 coding sequence is TGTGCCAGCAGTGCACTCTACAGGGGTGGCTACACCTTC.

The gene calls are TRBV5-4 and TRBJ2-3, with 8 bases that match TRBD1. The germline CDR1 and CDR2 sequences are SGHNT and YYREEE (reference sequence). The CDR3 has 15 amino acids. Losses at the gene ends were 1 base for V and 3 bases for J; bases not matched to a gene: 4. The CDR3 is CASSLNRGETDTQYF. The CDR3 DNA reads as TGTGCCAGCAGCTTGAACAGGGGGGAGACAGATACGCAGTATTTT.

This rearrangement joins TRBV19 to TRBJ2-5, with 7 bases identical to TRBD1. V gave up 5 bases and J gave up 1 base; unmatched junction bases: 7. The length of the CDR3 is 15 residues. Looked up from germline, CDR1 is LNHDA and CDR2 is SQIVND (reference sequence). CDR3 nucleotide sequence: TGTGCCAGTAGTGTAAAGGGGACAGTCCAAGAGACCCAGTACTTC. This sequence encodes CASSVKGTVQETQYF.

This sequence joins TRBV6-5 and TRBJ1-1; D gene ambiguous. Between the trimmed V and J ends, which lost 7 bases and 3 bases, there was a span of 15 bases. Germline assignment: CDR1 MNHEY and CDR2 SVGAGI. CDR3 size: 14 residues. CDR3 loop: CASTFLEGDTEAFF. CDR3 DNA sequence: TGTGCCAGCACCTTCCTCGAGGGAGACACTGAAGCTTTCTTT.

The CDR3 spells CASSQPYGTFQETQYF. The CDR3, as DNA: TGTGCCAGCAGCCAACCCTATGGGACATTCCAAGAGACCCAGTACTTC. The chain links TRBV3-1 (or the pseudogene TRBV3-2) to TRBJ2-5, with D tentatively TRBD1 (6 bases). V was clipped by 2 bases and J by 1 base, with 14 bases between them. The germline gives CDR1 LGHDT, CDR2 YNNKEL (reference sequence). CDR3 length: 16 residues.

This CDR3 reads CASSLTGYTQYF. The CDR3 coding sequence is TGTGCCAGCAGCCTGACAGGGTATACGCAGTATTTT. The chain couples TRBV11-3 to TRBJ2-3; TRBD1 matches at 7 bases. From germline, CDR1 is SGHNT and CDR2 YENEEA. The CDR3 runs 12 residues. Unmatched junction bases numbered 3, after V lost 5 bases and J lost 7 bases. The full variable domain, its missing parts supplied by reference TRBV11-3 and TRBJ2-3, is EAGVVQSPRYKIIEKKQPVAFWCNPISGHNTLYWYLQNLGQGPELLIRYENEEAVDDSQLPKDRFSAERLKGVDSTLKIQPAELGDSAVYLCASSLTGYTQYFGPGTRLTVL.

The gene calls are TRBV24-1 and TRBJ2-1, with TRBD1 identical over 8 bases. There are 13 residues in the CDR3. The germline gives CDR1 KGHDR, CDR2 SFDVKD. The V gene end was trimmed by 11 bases and the J gene end by 9 bases; junction bases not matched to a gene: 11. CDR3 amino acids: CASQSQGAREQFF. The CDR3 nucleotides are TGTGCCAGCCAATCGCAGGGGGCGCGTGAGCAGTTCTTC.

Only one count was recorded for this clone. CDR3 amino acids: CASATGSGSNQPQHF. The CDR3 DNA is TGTGCTAGTGCCACAGGATCTGGGAGCAATCAGCCCCAGCATTTT. This chain joins TRBV12-5 and TRBJ1-5, with a possible D match to TRBD1 (5 bases). This CDR3 has 15 residues. Germline loops: CDR1 LGHNT, CDR2 FRNRAP. Trimming cost V 7 bases and J 1 base, with 14 bases left between them. Drawing the rest from reference TRBV12-5 and TRBJ1-5, the complete variable domain is DARVTQTPRHKVTEMGQEVTMRCQPILGHNTVFWYRQTMMQGLELLAYFRNRAPLDDSGMPKDRFSAEMPDATLATLKIQPSEPRDSAVYFCASATGSGSNQPQHFGDGTRLSIL.

The CDR3 region is CASRARTGDYEQYV. CDR3 DNA sequence: TGTGCCAGCAGAGCTAGGACAGGAGATTACGAGCAGTACGTC. The chain has TRBV21-1 and TRBJ2-7; TRBD1, the D gene given by the table, was not confirmed from the DNA. TRBV21-1 is shown as a pseudogene. This CDR3 contains 14 residues.

This chain joins TRBV15 and TRBJ2-2; D might be TRBD2 (6 bases). Germline V gene sequence: CDR1 LNHNV, CDR2 YYDKDF (reference sequence). Deletions cut 8 bases from V and 6 bases from J, with 16 bases between. The CDR3 totals 14 residues. CDR3 nucleotide sequence: TGTGCCACCGCGAAGGGTTCTAGCGCCGGGGAGCTGTTTTTT. This codes for CATAKGSSAGELFF.